The source of this TCR beta chain is a study of T cells expressing NK-cell markers. This CDR3 is built from 14 residues. The germline gives CDR1 SGHTA, CDR2 FQGNSA. Study outcomes and limitations: Whether expanded NKG2C+ T cell clones recognized HCMV stayed uncertain. In a few donors, dominant clonotypes made up about 28.3-65% of CD3+CD56-NKG2C+ cells. For about six donors, the dominant NKG2C+ clonotypes made up roughly 1.0-7.5% of their CD8+ T cells.

Turning to this clonotype: As yet, its antigen is unknown.

5'RACE template switching built TCR beta cDNA with unique molecular identifiers. TCRdb reprocessed the 5' RACE reads, keeping one entry per CDR3 protein, no DNA. The sample holds 500,000 to 700,000 distinct CDR3 sequences. This clonotype originated in a man between 18 and 29 years old in good health. Sequenced material: blood T cells: a sorted CD56 or NKG2C T cell subset, CD4+ or CD8+ T cells, or bulk PBMC T cells (not recorded which). The chain recombines TRBV7-2 with TRBJ2-4; the TCRdb call, TRBD1, lacks DNA for checking. The CDR3 loop reads CASSQERRTGIQYF.